Below, one T cell receptor beta chain is given with its context. This clonotype was seen many times. Its antigen target is currently unknown. No much larger clone exists at a distance of one base, and base qualities are not known. The data originate from a study of regulatory T cells in long-lasting Graves disease (dated by TCRdb to the early 2020s). For context, the study as a whole: In the newly diagnosed Graves' disease group, patients had been taking antithyroid drugs for less than 3 months. Peripheral blood TCR sequencing and RNA sequencing compared persistent Graves' disease patients with newly diagnosed Graves' disease patients. The study was registered as a clinical trial and conducted in China. A total of 33 samples underwent TCR sequencing, from about 13 patients with persistent Graves' disease and 20 or so patients with newly diagnosed Graves' disease.

The receptor library was made with multiplex PCR. Data came from an Illumina HiSeq 4000. To build TCR beta libraries, CDR3 regions were amplified by Arm-PCR using iRepertoire HTBI primers. Before sequencing, the PCR products underwent gel purification. Concerning the study's data processing: Gene usage analysis of CDR3 amino acid clonotypes relied on the 55 to 80 TRBV and about 13 TRBJ segments identified across samples. Filtered high-quality paired reads were merged into contigs using COPE and FqMerger. BLAST was used to align contigs to IMGT TRBV, TRBD and TRBJ reference genes, and CDR3 was defined according to IMGT. Any clonotype with a frequency above 0.1% was counted as a highly expanded clone. Shannon entropy served as the measure of repertoire diversity, while the Gini coefficient captured V-J evenness. Public clonotypes were defined as clonotypes shared by more than one individual. Starting from the raw public reads, TCRdb applied fastp trimming at Q25, assembled clones with MiXCR and retained in-frame beta chains. Identical CDR3 protein sequences are pooled into one entry, listed with their most common genes and DNA. TCRdb's processing, not the authors' own work, is the source of the V and J calls. Across this sample there are 450,000 to 700,000 distinct CDR3 sequences, with roughly 13% seen only once. Clones ranked in the top ten supply about 9.1% of the sample.

Here is what the overall study found, with its caveats: The authors acknowledged the small sample size as a limitation that may reduce accuracy. Preferential use of TRBV28, TRBJ1-2 and TRBJ2-5 was observed in persistent disease, whereas TRBV20-1 and TRBJ2-1 were favored in newly diagnosed disease. More public clonotypes were shared among persistent patients (approximately 3,000) than among newly diagnosed patients (roughly 1,000). Sequencing and analysis were limited to the TCR beta chain. Because the primary lesion, thyroid tissue, could not be accessed, the study looked at peripheral blood alone. Persistent Graves' disease patients showed lower TCR Shannon entropy and fewer highly expanded clones than newly diagnosed patients, suggesting clonal expansion.

The CDR3, cysteine through phenylalanine, is 14 amino acids long. Only the CDR3 part of the read is kept: 42 bases, read in frame from the first base. The junction carries 8 bases between V and J, which are trimmed by 0 bases and 3 bases respectively. CDR1 LNHNV and CDR2 YYDKDF were looked up in the germline V gene (reference sequence). The time point label of this sample denotes: newly diagnosed GD, antithyroid drugs for less than 3 months. For both TCR sequencing and RNA sequencing, RNA was extracted from PBMCs in TRIzol. The diagnosis of Graves' disease was made according to American Thyroid Association guidelines. Patients were recruited from an endocrinology department in Xi'an, China. Each patient gave about 10 milliliters of peripheral blood, collected in an EDTA anticoagulant tube. PBMCs were isolated by Ficoll Paque Plus density gradient separation without further T cell sorting. An Agilent 2100 Bioanalyzer and agarose gel were used to assess RNA quality, and a NanoDrop 2000 was used to measure RNA concentration.

These data were also filed under a second study, of T cells in Graves' hyperthyroidism and ophthalmopathy. The second paper further reports: A patient counted as having stable Graves' hyperthyroidism if no progression to ophthalmopathy occurred over 18 months of follow-up. Hyperthyroidism patients were aged 18 to 65 years and newly diagnosed, with disease duration of less than 2 months. Exclusion was applied to patients with uncontrolled infections, other autoimmune diseases, pregnancy or lactation. Diagnoses were established on the basis of clinical symptoms, serum thyroxine and TRAb, thyroid ultrasound, and orbital computed tomography. The TCR CDR3 was subjected to a first round of RT-PCR using the HTBI primer set and the Qiagen OneStep RT-PCR kit. Most expanded thyroid clonotypes (frequency above 0.001) were also detected in blood, a finding suggesting that blood repertoires may reflect thyroid immune responses. A model built on a 13 V-J signature distinguished ophthalmopathy from stable hyperthyroidism, reaching approximately 89% sensitivity and approximately 81% specificity in cross-validation and 80%/75% in testing. In validation, the model predicted progression to ophthalmopathy with roughly 70% sensitivity and about 72% specificity, a median of about 6 months before onset. To identify TCR V-J signatures that set the groups apart, the researchers used a discovery cohort of about a hundred patients, made up of about 44 with Graves' ophthalmopathy and 57 with stable Graves' hyperthyroidism. Whether ophthalmopathy could be predicted prospectively was tested in an independent validation cohort made up of fewer than 20 hyperthyroidism patients plus 17 patients who later progressed to ophthalmopathy. For training and testing, the 100 or so patients in the discovery cohort were randomly divided in a 7:3 ratio. In about 6 Graves' hyperthyroidism patients, the study also compared T-cell repertoires from thyroid tissue with T-cell repertoires from blood. After blood sampling, hyperthyroidism patients were treated with methimazole at a starting dose of 30 mg daily, and ophthalmopathy patients were treated with high-dose intravenous methylprednisolone. A second multiplex PCR round built the libraries, followed by size selection and purification. Libraries were sequenced paired-end with 100 bp reads on an Illumina HiSeq2000. Raw data were processed with SOAPnuke, discarding reads with adapters, uncalled bases, mean Phred below 15, or no exact constant-primer or identifier match. COPE v1.2.5 was used to merge high-quality paired reads, and clonotypes were defined as unique nucleotide sequences. Clonotypes were aligned to IMGT TRBV, TRBD and TRBJ reference segments using MiTCR v1.1. The analysis was restricted to V-J combinations with a frequency above 0.0001, which together covered over 99% of the repertoires. The TCS score was defined as the ratio of F50 (clonal expansion) to E x V (chaos), calculated using BLOSUM62-based TCRdist between CDR3 peptides within each V-J. Welch's t-statistics and random forest reduced some 510 V-J features to roughly 13, which were used in a naive Bayes classifier (R e1071). No statistical method was used to fix the sample size in advance, and group allocation was not hidden from the investigators. The paper reports TCR Vbeta CDR3 sequencing of some 140 peripheral blood samples: 43 ophthalmopathy, roughly 74 hyperthyroidism and approximately 17 progressor patients.

Sequenced here: peripheral blood mononuclear cells (PBMCs), sampled at new diagnosis, from a patient treated with antithyroid drugs. Recombination connected TRBV15 to TRBJ2-5; TRBD1 could be the D gene, as 5 bases match. The receptor's source is a man aged 25 to 40 with Graves disease. Donor details come from another sample of the same person, matched by shared clones. The DNA sequence is given as TGTGCCACCAGCAGAGACCAGGGTGAAGAGACCCAGTACTTC. Protein translation: CATSRDQGEETQYF.